This is a list of T cell receptor beta chains from one sample in a study of vaccination effects on CD4 cells after COVID-19. Some clones are missing from TCRdb's copy, which holds only in-frame ones; the method was immunoSEQ multiplex PCR. This table has 20,000 to 25,000 clones, around 75% appearing once. Antigens for these TCRs are unknown. Sequencing was performed on CD4+ T cells from PBMCs cultured with HCoV-NL63 spike peptides, taken before COVID-19 vaccination. The receptors come from a human donor who received a COVID-19 vaccine. The conserved cysteine and the conserved F or W are not part of the CDR3 here.

>TRBV7-2|TRBJ1-5
ASSSRGNQPQH
>TRBV27|TRBJ2-2
ASTTLSGRTGELF
>TRBV28|TRBJ1-5
ASTRHLDQPQH
>TRBV3-1/TRBV3-2|TRBJ1-6
ASSRTGPIHNSPLH
>TRBV5-6|TRBJ2-7
ASSKRTSGAYEQY
>TRBV7-2|TRBJ2-7
ASSLARTGYGLLY
>TRBV5-1|TRBJ1-1
ASSSNQGTEAF
>TRBV2|TRBJ2-1
ASSEGGYNEQF
>TRBV5-1|TRBJ2-5
ASSPTEGTQY
>TRBV6-6|TRBJ1-3
ASSDRSSGNTIY
>TRBV11-2|TRBJ2-5
ASSYIAGRQETQY
>TRBV4-3|TRBJ2-1
ASSQDVSAYGGRF
>TRBV18|TRBJ2-1
ASSPGVWGRGNNEQF
>TRBV6-6|TRBJ1-1
ASSPLNTEAF
>TRBV25-1|TRBJ2-7
ASRYGQGKNEQY
>TRBV10-3|TRBJ1-1
AISESPGPTTEAF
>TRBV10-3|TRBJ1-2
AISAGQTNYGYT
>TRBV18|TRBJ1-2
ASSSQQGPGGGYT
>TRBV4-1|TRBJ1-5
ASSHGTLQNQPQH
>TRBV27|TRBJ1-5
ASSLGSLHRNQPQH
>TRBV28|TRBJ1-1
ASSLKGSEAF
>TRBV5-1|TRBJ2-3
ASSLDGGFTDTQY
>TRBV11-2|TRBJ1-5
ASSSWGNQPQH
>TRBV30|TRBJ1-6
AWSAGTGYSPLH
>TRBV6-2/TRBV6-3|TRBJ1-3
ASSATGANTIY
>TRBV25-1|TRBJ1-2
ASSDPGGAWGGYT
>TRBV5-1|TRBJ1-1
ASSPLGVAEAF
>TRBV5-6|TRBJ2-1
ASSFRGRRAYNEQF
>TRBV11-2|TRBJ2-7
ASRTPLRGKAYSHEQY
>TRBV25-1|TRBJ1-3
ASSVTEGNTIY
>TRBV9|TRBJ1-3
ASSVGLWSGNTIY
>TRBV3-1/TRBV3-2|TRBJ2-1
ASSQEIAGGPQF
>TRBV27|TRBJ1-3
ASKTQLSGNTIY
>TRBV30|TRBJ1-5
AWSRQENQPQH
>TRBV9|TRBJ2-1
ASSAGTSDPYNEQF
>TRBV30|TRBJ1-2
AWGGYT
>TRBV6-5|TRBJ2-1
ASRVAGVYNEQF
>TRBV28|TRBJ2-5
ASSLGMMQKETQY
>TRBV20-1|TRBJ2-3
SARAKDTQY
>TRBV6-5|TRBJ1-2
ASSYQGSSYGYT
>TRBV12-3/TRBV12-4|TRBJ1-2
ASSSMQGGGYT
>TRBV5-4|TRBJ1-2
ASSLVTGERYGYT
>TRBV14|TRBJ2-2
ASSQALAGTGELF
>TRBV5-1|TRBJ2-5
ASSLGLAERGGETQY
>TRBV29-1|TRBJ1-2
SVSGGYT